The rows below give T cell receptor beta chains drawn from one sample of a study of CD8 T cells in Susac syndrome. TCRdb passed the immunoSEQ multiplex PCR reads through MiXCR, listing each CDR3 protein once. The table shows 150,000 to 190,000 distinct CDR3 sequences, with approximately 95% occurring only once. The material sequenced was CD4+ T cells from PBMCs. The receptors derive from a human donor with Susac syndrome. Both conserved end residues are part of each CDR3. The order of the fields is CDR3 protein, CDR3 DNA, J gene, V gene, clone size, D gene. The D gene is left open where the match is weak. Clone size, where shown, is once, few, many, or a class for clones that have expanded.

CSAPRDRDYGYTF,TGCAGTGCCCCGCGGGACAGGGACTATGGCTACACCTTC,TRBJ1-2,TRBV20-1,.,TRBD1
CASSQAGQGGGETQYF,TGTGCCAGCAGCCAAGCGGGACAGGGTGGGGGAGAGACCCAGTACTTC,TRBJ2-5,TRBV4-2,.,TRBD1
CASSYRQGTGELFF,TGTGCCAGCAGCTATCGACAGGGCACCGGGGAGCTGTTTTTT,TRBJ2-2,TRBV14,.,TRBD1
CASSLTGENSPLHF,TGTGCCAGCTCCCTTACAGGGGAAAATTCACCCCTCCACTTT,TRBJ1-6,TRBV18,.,TRBD1
CAIRAGRDEKLFF,TGTGCCATCAGGGCGGGGAGGGATGAAAAACTGTTTTTT,TRBJ1-4,TRBV10-3,.,.
CASREDRSYNEQFF,TGTGCCAGTAGAGAAGACCGCTCCTACAATGAGCAGTTCTTC,TRBJ2-1,TRBV19,few,.
CSASSGTDEKLFF,TGCAGTGCTAGCTCCGGGACAGATGAAAAACTGTTTTTT,TRBJ1-4,TRBV20-1,.,TRBD1
CASSPNSGGKETQYF,TGTGCCAGCAGCCCCAATTCAGGGGGCAAGGAGACCCAGTACTTC,TRBJ2-5,TRBV9,once,TRBD1
CASSEFTGGAFF,TGCGCCAGCAGTGAGTTTACAGGGGGAGCTTTCTTT,TRBJ1-1,TRBV10-2,.,TRBD1
CASSLTPSTDTQYF,TGTGCCAGCAGCTTGACACCTAGCACAGATACGCAGTATTTT,TRBJ2-3,TRBV5-6,.,.
CASKGGYGTGELFF,TGTGCCAGCAAGGGAGGGTACGGCACCGGGGAGCTGTTTTTT,TRBJ2-2,TRBV25-1,.,TRBD2
CASSGRETQYF,TGTGCCAGTAGTGGCAGGGAGACCCAGTACTTC,TRBJ2-5,TRBV19,few,.
CSVEEFLRTSTDTQYF,TGCAGCGTTGAAGAATTCCTGAGAACTAGCACAGATACGCAGTATTTT,TRBJ2-3,TRBV29-1,once,.
CASSLATGLYGYTF,TGTGCCAGCAGCCTAGCGACAGGGCTGTATGGCTACACCTTC,TRBJ1-2,TRBV7-2,.,TRBD1
CASSLPGQGYNEQFF,TGTGCCAGCAGCCTGCCGGGACAGGGCTACAATGAGCAGTTCTTC,TRBJ2-1,TRBV4-2,.,TRBD1
CASSTPRGNSPLHF,TGTGCCAGCTCCACCCCAAGGGGCAATTCACCCCTCCACTTT,TRBJ1-6,TRBV7-2,.,.
CASILTGSGNTIYF,TGTGCCAGCATTTTGACGGGCTCTGGAAACACCATATATTTT,TRBJ1-3,TRBV12-3/TRBV12-4,.,.